This T cell receptor (beta chain) was retrieved from a study of blood T cell repertoires in COVID-19. Per the original methods: Cell counts per sample came from amplifying reference gene primers. Clones were sequenced by immunoSEQ multiplex PCR, and TCRdb holds only the in-frame ones, with some missing. V and J calls and clone size are as listed in that table; D and trimming were resolved from the DNA. The table lists approximately 250,000 clones, around four fifths of them singletons. Germline CDR1 reads SGDLS; CDR2 reads YYNGEE. The CDR3 extends over 15 amino acids. Trimming removed 3 bases from V and 6 bases from J, with 19 bases in between.

This TCR derives from a man between 60 and 75 years old who had recovered from COVID-19. The rearrangement joins TRBV9 to TRBJ2-7; tentatively, D is TRBD1 (5 bases). Source material: peripheral blood. The CDR3 DNA is TGTGCCAGCAGCGGCGACAGTTCCATCTTCTCCGAGCAGTACTTC. The encoded protein is CASSGDSSIFSEQYF.